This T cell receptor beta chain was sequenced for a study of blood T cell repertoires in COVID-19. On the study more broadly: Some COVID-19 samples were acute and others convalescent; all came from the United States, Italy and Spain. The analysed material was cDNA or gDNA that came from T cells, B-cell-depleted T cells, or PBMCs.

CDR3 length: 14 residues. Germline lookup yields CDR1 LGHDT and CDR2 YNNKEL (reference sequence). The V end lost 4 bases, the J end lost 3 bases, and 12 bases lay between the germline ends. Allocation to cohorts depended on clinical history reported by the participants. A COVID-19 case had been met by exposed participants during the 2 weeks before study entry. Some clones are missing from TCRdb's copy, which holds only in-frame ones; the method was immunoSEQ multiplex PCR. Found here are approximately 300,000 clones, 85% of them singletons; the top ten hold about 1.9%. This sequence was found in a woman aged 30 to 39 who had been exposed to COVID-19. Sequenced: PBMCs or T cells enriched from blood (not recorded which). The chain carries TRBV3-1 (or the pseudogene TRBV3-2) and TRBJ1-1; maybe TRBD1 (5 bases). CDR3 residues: CASSLLGGDTEAFF. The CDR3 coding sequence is TGTGCCAGCAGCCTCCTCGGGGGGGACACTGAAGCTTTCTTT.